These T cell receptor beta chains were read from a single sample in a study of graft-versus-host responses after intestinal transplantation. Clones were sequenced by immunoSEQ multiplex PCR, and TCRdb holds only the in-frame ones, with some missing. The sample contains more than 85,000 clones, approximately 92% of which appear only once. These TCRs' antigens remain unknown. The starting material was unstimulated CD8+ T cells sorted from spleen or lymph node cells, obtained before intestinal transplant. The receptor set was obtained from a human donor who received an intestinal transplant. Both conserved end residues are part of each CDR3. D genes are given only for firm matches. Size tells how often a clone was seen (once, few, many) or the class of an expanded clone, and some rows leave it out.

DNA: TGCGCCAGCAGCCTGGGGACGAGTAGCTCCTACGAGCAGTACTTC
CDR3: CASSLGTSSSYEQYF
length: 15
J: TRBJ2-7
D: .
size: .
V: TRBV4-1

DNA: TGCAGCGGTGCAGGGGGCTACACTGAAGCTTTCTTT
CDR3: CSGAGGYTEAFF
length: 12
J: TRBJ1-1
D: TRBD1
size: .
V: TRBV29-1

DNA: TGCAGCGTTCTCGAACCGGGACAGACTAATGAAAAACTGTTTTTT
CDR3: CSVLEPGQTNEKLFF
length: 15
J: TRBJ1-4
D: TRBD1
size: .
V: TRBV29-1

DNA: TGTGCCAGCAGGGCAGTCTATGGCTACACCTTC
CDR3: CASRAVYGYTF
length: 11
J: TRBJ1-2
D: .
size: .
V: TRBV14

DNA: TGTGCCAGCAGTGAGTTACAATCCTACAATGAGCAGTTCTTC
CDR3: CASSELQSYNEQFF
length: 14
J: TRBJ2-1
D: .
size: .
V: TRBV27

DNA: TGTGCCAGCAGGCTAGCGGGAGGGCCGTCCTACGAGCAGTACTTC
CDR3: CASRLAGGPSYEQYF
length: 15
J: TRBJ2-7
D: TRBD2
size: once
V: TRBV2

DNA: TGTGCCAGCAGCCCCTCGGGACAAACGAACACTGAAGCTTTCTTT
CDR3: CASSPSGQTNTEAFF
length: 15
J: TRBJ1-1
D: .
size: .
V: TRBV5-6

DNA: TGCGCCAGTAGTGCCATACCAGCTTATGGCTACACCTTC
CDR3: CASSAIPAYGYTF
length: 13
J: TRBJ1-2
D: .
size: .
V: TRBV10-2

DNA: TGTGCCAGCAGCCAAGCGAACACTGAAGCTTTCTTT
CDR3: CASSQANTEAFF
length: 12
J: TRBJ1-1
D: .
size: .
V: TRBV7-2

DNA: TGTGCCAGCAGTGAAGTGGTACAGGGCCCGTTTAGAAACACCATATATTTT
CDR3: CASSEVVQGPFRNTIYF
length: 17
J: TRBJ1-3
D: .
size: .
V: TRBV6-1

DNA: TGTGCCAGCAGCGGTCGGCCCGGAGCAAATCAGCCCCAGCATTTT
CDR3: CASSGRPGANQPQHF
length: 15
J: TRBJ1-5
D: .
size: .
V: TRBV7-9

DNA: TGTGCCAGCAGTTTCAGTAGCGGGTCTTCCTACGAGCAGTACTTC
CDR3: CASSFSSGSSYEQYF
length: 15
J: TRBJ2-7
D: TRBD2
size: once
V: TRBV28

DNA: TGTGCCAGCAGTTTAGTGGGGATGGGGTACGAGCAGTACTTC
CDR3: CASSLVGMGYEQYF
length: 14
J: TRBJ2-7
D: .
size: .
V: TRBV27

DNA: TGCGCCAGCAGCCAAGAACAGGACTTACTAGCCAAAAACATTCAGTACTTC
CDR3: CASSQEQDLLAKNIQYF
length: 17
J: TRBJ2-4
D: .
size: .
V: TRBV4-1

DNA: TGTGCCAGCAGCTTAGGGGGGCGCGGCGGCTACACCTTC
CDR3: CASSLGGRGGYTF
length: 13
J: TRBJ1-2
D: .
size: .
V: TRBV11-2

DNA: TGTGCCAGCAGCTTAGGTACGGGACAGGGGGATACGCAGTATTTT
CDR3: CASSLGTGQGDTQYF
length: 15
J: TRBJ2-3
D: TRBD1
size: .
V: TRBV5-4

DNA: TGTGCCAGCAGTGAATACGGCAGCGTAGCGGCTGGCTACACCTTC
CDR3: CASSEYGSVAAGYTF
length: 15
J: TRBJ1-2
D: .
size: .
V: TRBV25-1

DNA: TGTGCCAGCAGCCAAAAAACATTCGGGCGGGAGGGCACAGATACGCAGTATTTT
CDR3: CASSQKTFGREGTDTQYF
length: 18
J: TRBJ2-3
D: TRBD2
size: .
V: TRBV7-3

DNA: TGTGCCAGCAGTAACCGGGACAGACCCATTAATGAAAAACTGTTTTTT
CDR3: CASSNRDRPINEKLFF
length: 16
J: TRBJ1-4
D: TRBD1
size: .
V: TRBV28

DNA: TGTGCCAGCAGCTTGGGACCGTCCAATCAGCCCCAGCATTTT
CDR3: CASSLGPSNQPQHF
length: 14
J: TRBJ1-5
D: .
size: once
V: TRBV7-6

DNA: TGCAGCGTTGCTTTGACAGGATCGACCTGGGGCTACACCTTC
CDR3: CSVALTGSTWGYTF
length: 14
J: TRBJ1-2
D: .
size: .
V: TRBV29-1

DNA: TGTGCCAGCAGTGAATGGACAGGGGGCCTGCGTGGATATGGCTACACCTTC
CDR3: CASSEWTGGLRGYGYTF
length: 17
J: TRBJ1-2
D: TRBD1
size: .
V: TRBV6-1

DNA: TGTGCCAGCAGCCGACGACAGGACTACGAGCAGTACTTC
CDR3: CASSRRQDYEQYF
length: 13
J: TRBJ2-7
D: .
size: .
V: TRBV7-6

DNA: TGTGCAAGTCGGAAAAGGACTTGCTGGCGGAACTCCTACGAGCAGTACTTC
CDR3: CASRKRTCWRNSYEQYF
length: 17
J: TRBJ2-7
D: .
size: .
V: TRBV12-2

DNA: TGTGCCAGTAGCAATGGTGTAAGGACTGAAGCTTTCTTT
CDR3: CASSNGVRTEAFF
length: 13
J: TRBJ1-1
D: .
size: .
V: TRBV19

DNA: TGTGCCAGCACCCCCGCGGGAGCTTACTATGGCTACACCTTC
CDR3: CASTPAGAYYGYTF
length: 14
J: TRBJ1-2
D: .
size: once
V: TRBV6-1

DNA: TGTGCCAGCAGCCCACCGGACAGGGGAACAGATACGCAGTATTTT
CDR3: CASSPPDRGTDTQYF
length: 15
J: TRBJ2-3
D: TRBD1
size: .
V: TRBV7-9

DNA: TGTGCCAGCATCACGACTAGCCGGGGTTCTGGTGAGCAGTTCTTC
CDR3: CASITTSRGSGEQFF
length: 15
J: TRBJ2-1
D: TRBD2
size: .
V: TRBV27

DNA: TGTGCCAGCAGGGTAAGAGGATCTAGCACAGATACGCAGTATTTT
CDR3: CASRVRGSSTDTQYF
length: 15
J: TRBJ2-3
D: .
size: .
V: TRBV5-4

DNA: TGTGCCAGCAGTTTTAAGGGGGCGGGCTACGAGCAGTACTTC
CDR3: CASSFKGAGYEQYF
length: 14
J: TRBJ2-7
D: TRBD1
size: .
V: TRBV27

DNA: TGTGCCAGCAGAACCATCGGACAGGGTAGTCGAATTTGCTACGAGCAGTACTTC
CDR3: CASRTIGQGSRICYEQYF
length: 18
J: TRBJ2-7
D: TRBD1
size: .
V: TRBV25-1

DNA: TGTGCCAGCAGCTTAGATTGGACAGGGGAAAGTCAGCCCCAGCATTTT
CDR3: CASSLDWTGESQPQHF
length: 16
J: TRBJ1-5
D: TRBD1
size: .
V: TRBV7-9

DNA: TGTGCTAGTGGTCCTCTAAGGGGGCAAGCTTTCTTT
CDR3: CASGPLRGQAFF
length: 12
J: TRBJ1-1
D: TRBD1
size: .
V: TRBV12-5

DNA: TGTGCCAGCAGCTTAAGCCATACCTACGAGCAGTACTTC
CDR3: CASSLSHTYEQYF
length: 13
J: TRBJ2-7
D: .
size: .
V: TRBV7-9

DNA: TGTGCCAGCAGTTACCGGCCAGATGGGAATACGCAGTATTTT
CDR3: CASSYRPDGNTQYF
length: 14
J: TRBJ2-3
D: .
size: .
V: TRBV6-6

DNA: TGTGCCAGCAGTTACAGTGGAGAGGGAACCAACGAGCAGTACTTC
CDR3: CASSYSGEGTNEQYF
length: 15
J: TRBJ2-7
D: .
size: .
V: TRBV6-6

DNA: TGTGCCAGTTCGTTCTCTAGCTCCTACAATGAGCAGTTCTTC
CDR3: CASSFSSSYNEQFF
length: 14
J: TRBJ2-1
D: .
size: .
V: TRBV19

DNA: TGTGCCAGCAGCTTAGATCTAACCACAGATACGCAGTATTTT
CDR3: CASSLDLTTDTQYF
length: 14
J: TRBJ2-3
D: .
size: .
V: TRBV11-2

DNA: TGTGCCAGCAGTGAAGACACCCGCCCGGTAGAGCAGTACTTC
CDR3: CASSEDTRPVEQYF
length: 14
J: TRBJ2-7
D: .
size: .
V: TRBV6-5

DNA: TGTGCCGGGAGAGCTACCAGTTCTTCCAATGAGCAGTTCTTC
CDR3: CAGRATSSSNEQFF
length: 14
J: TRBJ2-1
D: .
size: .
V: TRBV2

DNA: TGTGCCAGCAGCCCATTGCTGGGACCCGGACACAATGAGCAGTTCTTC
CDR3: CASSPLLGPGHNEQFF
length: 16
J: TRBJ2-1
D: .
size: .
V: TRBV7-6

DNA: TGTGCCAGCAGCCCGGGCCAGGCGCCCTACGAGCAGTACTTC
CDR3: CASSPGQAPYEQYF
length: 14
J: TRBJ2-7
D: .
size: .
V: TRBV7-9

DNA: TGTGCCAGCAGCGAAGAGACTAGCGAATCCTCCGATACGCAGTATTTT
CDR3: CASSEETSESSDTQYF
length: 16
J: TRBJ2-3
D: TRBD2
size: .
V: TRBV2

DNA: TGTGCCAGCAGCCCCCGGGAGCGAAGTAACAATGAGCAGTTCTTC
CDR3: CASSPRERSNNEQFF
length: 15
J: TRBJ2-1
D: .
size: .
V: TRBV9